This TCR beta chain was sequenced during a study of blood T cell repertoires in COVID-19 (dated by TCRdb to between 2020 and 2021). With regard to the full study: Samples covering the acute and convalescent phases of COVID-19 were provided by collaborators in the United States, Italy and Spain. The material from the prospective study consisted of cDNA or gDNA derived from T cells, B-cell-depleted T cells, or PBMCs. Subjects who had been exposed to COVID-19, were actively infected with it, or had recovered from it provided the deeply sampled blood TCRbeta repertoires that made up the dataset. The repertoires were released in a freely available public database meant as a resource for research on the immune response to SARS-CoV-2. Samples came from the ongoing ImmuneRACE study (first 160 participants) plus 1,254 subjects from 6 global collaborators. Nearly every sample came with metadata listing a de-identified subject ID, COVID-19 status, age in years and sex. Where HLA class I and class II types were available, the types were taken from metadata supplied by the sample provider, not from assay-based typing. The full study reports these points: Clinical and demographic metadata were provided uncurated, with the amount varying by source and participant.

TCRbeta CDR3 regions were amplified from genomic DNA using the immunoSEQ Assay, a bias-controlled multiplex PCR. The paper's processing steps were these. Nucleated cell counts per sample were estimated from amplification of reference gene primers within the assay. To quantify the absolute abundance of each unique TCRbeta CDR3 rearrangement, sequence reads were collapsed and filtered. For each sample, productive Simpson clonality was calculated as the square root of Simpson's diversity index across productive rearrangements. The table was pulled from immuneACCESS by TCRdb, which kept in-frame rearrangements only. Such tables lose some clones; where checked, under half of the loss comes from unresolved V genes, and the rest has no known cause. Clone size and V and J calls were adopted from that table, with D and trimming inferred from the DNA. This sample is represented by under 400,000 clones; about 91% of them were singletons. 1.5% to 2% of the sample is in the top ten clones.

Counted from cysteine to phenylalanine, this CDR3 has 16 amino acids. The entry retains the CDR3 DNA only, 48 bases that are in frame from base 1. Reading the germline V gene gives CDR1 SGHRS and CDR2 YFSETQ. Trimming takes 1 base from V and 3 bases from J, and the germline ends sit 16 bases apart. One collaborating source in Seattle enrolled patients while the patients were actively infected and followed the patients over time throughout the course of disease. The collaborating institutions used their own protocols to collect whole blood in K2EDTA tubes. For TCRbeta analysis, collaborators shipped samples as frozen whole blood, isolated PBMCs, or DNA extracted from either of those sample types. On this clone itself: Its cognate antigen has yet to be identified. No qualities accompany the bases; no much larger clone lies one base away.

The sample taken for sequencing was peripheral blood. Here the chain combines TRBV5-1 and TRBJ1-2, and possibly TRBD1, on 5 matching bases. This receptor was obtained from a woman younger than 45 with COVID-19, enrolled during active disease. This receptor carries the CDR3 CASSLNMGGIDYGYTF. The nucleotide sequence is given as TGCGCCAGCAGCTTGAATATGGGGGGGATTGACTATGGCTACACCTTC.